This TCR beta chain was observed in a study of shared clonotypes between healthy human individuals. Unsorted PBMC contributed 250 to 300 ng DNA, around 30,000 T cell genomes, to each replicate PCR. Profiled with immunoSEQ multiplex PCR; TCRdb holds only in-frame clones, not every one. The data hold roughly 500,000 clones, with about 84% observed a single time. Study observations and caveats: Tissue TCR repertoires likely differ from these blood-only repertoires.

The CDR3 consists of 13 residues. Germline V lookup: CDR1 MNHEY, CDR2 SVGAGI. The ends lost 5 bases at V and 7 bases at J; junction bases unmatched: 6. On this clone itself: The antigen remains unidentified.

This chain connects TRBV6-5 to TRBJ1-2, with TRBD1 matching 8 bases. Sequenced: PBMCs. This receptor was identified in a woman aged 40 to 50 in good health. Some clones in this sample may be carry-over from other donors' samples. CDR3: CASSRGQGGGYTF. The CDR3 region has the DNA TGTGCCAGCAGTCGCGGACAGGGAGGTGGCTACACCTTC.